One T cell receptor beta chain is described in this entry. Terminally differentiated effector memory CD45RA+ cells were excluded by CCR7 positive selection of CD45RO-negative cells. This specimen belongs to a study of shared clonotypes between healthy human individuals. Overall study: Donor composition was a couple of women and three men, aged 18 to 49.

Running of the assay took place at deep level. The DNA input per sorted-subset replicate PCR was about 190 ng, corresponding to 25,000 to 35,000 T cell genomes. Sequencing used immunoSEQ multiplex PCR; TCRdb keeps in-frame clones, though not all of them. In the table there are hundreds of thousands of clones, nearly 95% of which are singletons. The V gene's germline CDR1 is SEHNR and CDR2 FQNEAQ (reference sequence). The CDR3 has 15 amino acids. V dropped 5 bases and J dropped 1 base, with 14 bases sitting between them. This sequence joins TRBV7-9 and TRBJ1-1; no firm D call. Material for sequencing was naive CD8+ T cells sorted from blood. The TCR originated in a man aged 25 to 45 in good health. CDR3 sequence reads: CASSNGGLGNTEAFF. The CDR3 nucleotides read TGTGCCAGCAGCAACGGAGGACTGGGGAACACTGAAGCTTTCTTT.